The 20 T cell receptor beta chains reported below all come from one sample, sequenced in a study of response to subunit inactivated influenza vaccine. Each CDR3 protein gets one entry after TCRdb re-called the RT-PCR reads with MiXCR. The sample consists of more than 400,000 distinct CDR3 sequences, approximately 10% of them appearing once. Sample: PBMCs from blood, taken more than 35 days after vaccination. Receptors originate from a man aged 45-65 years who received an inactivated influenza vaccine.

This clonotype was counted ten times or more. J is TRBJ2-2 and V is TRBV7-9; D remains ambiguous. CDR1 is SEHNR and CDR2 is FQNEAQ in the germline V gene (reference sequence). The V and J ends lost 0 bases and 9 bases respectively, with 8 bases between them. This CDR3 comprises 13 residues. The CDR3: CASSLASGWELFF. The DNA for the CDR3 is TGTGCCAGCAGCTTAGCTTCAGGCTGGGAGCTGTTTTTT.

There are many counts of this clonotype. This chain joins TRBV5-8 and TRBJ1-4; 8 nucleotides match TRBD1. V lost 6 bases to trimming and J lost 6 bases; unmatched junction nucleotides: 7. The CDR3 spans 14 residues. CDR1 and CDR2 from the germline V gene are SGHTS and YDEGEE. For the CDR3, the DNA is TGTGCCAGCACCCAGGGACAGGCGGATGAAAAACTGTTTTTT. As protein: CASTQGQADEKLFF. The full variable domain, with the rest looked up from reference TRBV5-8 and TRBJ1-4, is EAGVTQSPTHLIKTRGQQATLRCSPISGHTSVYWYQQALGLGLQFLLWYDEGEERNRGNFPPRFSGRQFPNYSSELNVNALELEDSALYLCASTQGQADEKLFFGSGTQLSVL.

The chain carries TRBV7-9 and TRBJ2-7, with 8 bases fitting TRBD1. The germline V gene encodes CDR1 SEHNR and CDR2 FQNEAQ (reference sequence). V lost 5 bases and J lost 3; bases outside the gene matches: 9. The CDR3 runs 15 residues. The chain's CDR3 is CASSHGQGNRYEQYF. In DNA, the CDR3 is TGTGCCAGCAGCCATGGACAGGGCAACCGCTACGAGCAGTACTTC.

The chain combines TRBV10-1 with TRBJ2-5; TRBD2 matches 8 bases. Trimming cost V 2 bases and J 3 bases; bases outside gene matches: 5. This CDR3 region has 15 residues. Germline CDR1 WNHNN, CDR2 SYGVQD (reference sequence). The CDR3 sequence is CASSEAGGSKETQYF. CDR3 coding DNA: TGCGCCAGCAGTGAGGCGGGGGGCTCGAAAGAGACCCAGTACTTC.

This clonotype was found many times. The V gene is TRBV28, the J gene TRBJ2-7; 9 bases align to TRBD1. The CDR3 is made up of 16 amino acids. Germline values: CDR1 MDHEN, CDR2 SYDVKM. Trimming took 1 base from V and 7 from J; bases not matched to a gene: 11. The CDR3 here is CASSLYLRGQGFEQYF. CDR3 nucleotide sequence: TGTGCCAGCAGTTTATACCTTAGGGGACAGGGCTTTGAGCAGTACTTC.

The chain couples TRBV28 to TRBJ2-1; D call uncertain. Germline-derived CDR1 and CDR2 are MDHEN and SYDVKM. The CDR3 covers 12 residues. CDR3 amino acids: CVVSTFNNEQFF. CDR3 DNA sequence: TGTGTAGTCTCCACTTTTAACAATGAGCAGTTCTTC.

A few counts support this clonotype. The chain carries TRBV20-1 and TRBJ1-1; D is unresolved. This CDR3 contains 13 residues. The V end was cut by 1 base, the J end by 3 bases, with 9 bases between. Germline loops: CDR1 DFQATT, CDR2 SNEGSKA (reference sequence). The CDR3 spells CSARGGADTEAFF. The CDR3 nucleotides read TGCAGTGCTAGAGGGGGTGCAGACACTGAAGCTTTCTTT.

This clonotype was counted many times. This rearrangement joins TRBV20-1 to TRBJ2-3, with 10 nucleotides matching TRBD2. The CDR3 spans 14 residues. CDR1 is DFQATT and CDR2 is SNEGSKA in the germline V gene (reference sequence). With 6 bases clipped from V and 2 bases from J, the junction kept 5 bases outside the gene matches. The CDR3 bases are TGCAGTGCCATCGGACTAGCGGCCACAGATACGCAGTATTTT. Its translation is CSAIGLAATDTQYF.

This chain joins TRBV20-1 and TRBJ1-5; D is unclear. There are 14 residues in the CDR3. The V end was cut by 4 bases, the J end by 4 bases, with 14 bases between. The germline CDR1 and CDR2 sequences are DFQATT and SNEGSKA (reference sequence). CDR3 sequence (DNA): TGCAGTGCTAATCCGCCAGGCCCTAATCAGCCCCAGCATTTT. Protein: CSANPPGPNQPQHF.

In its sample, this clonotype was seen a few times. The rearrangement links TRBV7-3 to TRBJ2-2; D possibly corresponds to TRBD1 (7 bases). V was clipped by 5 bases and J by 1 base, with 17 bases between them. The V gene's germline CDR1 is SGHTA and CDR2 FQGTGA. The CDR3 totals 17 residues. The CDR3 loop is CASSPGGGMGNTGELFF. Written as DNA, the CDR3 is TGTGCCAGCAGCCCAGGGGGAGGAATGGGGAACACCGGGGAGCTGTTTTTT.

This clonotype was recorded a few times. The DNA for the CDR3 is TGTGCCATCAGTGTGGGGCCTAGCACAGATACGCAGTATTTT. Encoded protein: CAISVGPSTDTQYF. The V call is TRBV10-3, the J call TRBJ2-3; D may be TRBD1 (5 bases). The CDR3 loop spans 14 amino acids. Trimming took 4 bases from V and 0 from J, leaving 8 bases between them. The germline gives CDR1 ENHRY, CDR2 SYGVKD.

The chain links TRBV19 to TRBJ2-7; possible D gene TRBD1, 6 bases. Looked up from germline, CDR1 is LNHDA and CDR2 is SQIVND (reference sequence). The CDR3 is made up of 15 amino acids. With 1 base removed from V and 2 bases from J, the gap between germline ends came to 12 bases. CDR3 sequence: CASSIARDIAYEQYF. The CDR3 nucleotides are TGTGCCAGTAGTATAGCCCGGGACATAGCCTACGAGCAGTACTTC.

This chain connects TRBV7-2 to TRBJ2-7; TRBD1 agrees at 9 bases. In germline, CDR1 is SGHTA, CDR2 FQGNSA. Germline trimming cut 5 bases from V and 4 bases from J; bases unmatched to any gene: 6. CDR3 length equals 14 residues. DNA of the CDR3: TGTGCCAGCAGCCAACCGGGACAGGGATACGAGCAGTACTTC. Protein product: CASSQPGQGYEQYF.

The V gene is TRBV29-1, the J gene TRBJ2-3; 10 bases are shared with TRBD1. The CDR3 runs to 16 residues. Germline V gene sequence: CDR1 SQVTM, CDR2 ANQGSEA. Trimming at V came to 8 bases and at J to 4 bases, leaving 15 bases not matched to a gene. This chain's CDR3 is CSLEPWGQGSPDTQYF. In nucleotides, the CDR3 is TGCAGCCTGGAGCCCTGGGGACAGGGGTCCCCAGATACGCAGTATTTT.

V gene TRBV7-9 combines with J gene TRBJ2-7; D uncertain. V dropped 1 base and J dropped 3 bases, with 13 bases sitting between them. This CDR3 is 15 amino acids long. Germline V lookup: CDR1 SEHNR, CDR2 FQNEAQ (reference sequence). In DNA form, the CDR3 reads TGTGCCAGCAGCTTAGGGAGCACTGGGTACTACGAGCAGTACTTC. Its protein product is CASSLGSTGYYEQYF. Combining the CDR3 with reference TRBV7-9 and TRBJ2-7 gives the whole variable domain DTGVSQNPRHKITKRGQNVTFRCDPISEHNRLYWYRQTLGQGPEFLTYFQNEAQLEKSRLLSDRFSAERPKGSFSTLEIQRTEQGDSAMYLCASSLGSTGYYEQYFGPGTRLTVT.

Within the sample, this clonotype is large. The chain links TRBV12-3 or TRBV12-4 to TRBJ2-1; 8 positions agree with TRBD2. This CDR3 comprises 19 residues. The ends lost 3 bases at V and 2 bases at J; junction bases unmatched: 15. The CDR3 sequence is CASSFGPVGGRIPYNEQFF. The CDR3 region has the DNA TGTGCCAGCAGTTTCGGGCCTGTCGGCGGGAGGATACCCTACAATGAGCAGTTCTTC.

CDR3: CSTTRDTETQYF. Written as DNA, the CDR3 is TGCAGCACCACCCGGGACACGGAGACCCAGTACTTC. V gene TRBV29-1 combines with J gene TRBJ2-5; D possibly corresponds to TRBD1 (6 bases). The CDR3 contains 12 residues. CDR1 and CDR2 from the germline V gene are SQVTM and ANQGSEA. V lost 8 bases and J lost 5, with 15 bases in between.

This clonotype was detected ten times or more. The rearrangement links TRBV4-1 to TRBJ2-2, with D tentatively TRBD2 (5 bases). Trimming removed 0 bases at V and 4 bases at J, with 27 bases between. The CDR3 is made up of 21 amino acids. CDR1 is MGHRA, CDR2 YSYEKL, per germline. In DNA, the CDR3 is TGCGCCAGCAGCCAAGATTTGAGGGTGAGAGGGAGCCATCTATTCACCGGGGAGCTGTTTTTT. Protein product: CASSQDLRVRGSHLFTGELFF.

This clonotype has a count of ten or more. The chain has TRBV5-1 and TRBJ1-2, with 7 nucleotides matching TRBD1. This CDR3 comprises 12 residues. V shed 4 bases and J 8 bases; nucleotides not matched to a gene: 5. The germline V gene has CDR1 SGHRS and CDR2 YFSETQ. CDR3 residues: CASSPGTDGYTF. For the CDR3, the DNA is TGCGCCAGCAGCCCGGGGACAGACGGCTACACCTTC.

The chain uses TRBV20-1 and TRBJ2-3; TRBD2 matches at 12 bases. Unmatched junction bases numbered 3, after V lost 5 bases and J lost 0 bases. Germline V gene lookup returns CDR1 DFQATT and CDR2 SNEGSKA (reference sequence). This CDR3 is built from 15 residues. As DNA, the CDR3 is TGCAGTGCTGCCGGGACTAGCGGGAGCACAGATACGCAGTATTTT. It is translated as CSAAGTSGSTDTQYF.